The clone carrying this T cell receptor (beta chain) was picked up one time. This CDR3 contains 18 residues. CDR1 is MGHRA, CDR2 YSYEKL, per germline. Trimming shortened V by 0 bases and J by 0 bases, and 14 bases separated the two germline ends. In the original processing: Using reference gene primer amplification, nucleated cell counts were estimated. Assay: immunoSEQ multiplex PCR; the TCRdb copy retains only in-frame clones and omits some. D and trimming come from the DNA, and the V and J calls and clone size come from that table. The sample yields around 150,000 clones, 80% to 90% seen once. This sample was included in a study of blood T cell repertoires in COVID-19. About the study: Samples of COVID-19 (acute and convalescent) were obtained from the United States, Italy and Spain. T cells, B-cell-depleted T cells, or PBMCs provided the cDNA or gDNA that served as material.

Sequencing input: peripheral blood. This receptor was identified in a woman of 80 years or more with acute or convalescent COVID-19. The chain has TRBV4-1 and TRBJ1-4; D is possibly TRBD1 (6 bases). The CDR3 sequence: CASSQDHLGATTNEKLFF. The CDR3 nucleotides are TGCGCCAGCAGCCAAGATCATTTGGGGGCGACAACTAATGAAAAACTGTTTTTT.